The clone carrying this TCR beta chain was observed a few times. These data originate in a study of T cells in Graves' hyperthyroidism and ophthalmopathy. Germline loops: CDR1 ENHRY, CDR2 SYGVKD. The CDR3 loop spans 14 amino acids. The V segment lost 5 bases and the J segment 1 base; nucleotides outside the gene matches: 3. TCR beta CDR3 regions were amplified from RNA transcripts. The HTBI set primed first-round TCR CDR3 RT-PCR. TCRdb analysed the multiplex PCR reads with MiXCR anew, one entry per CDR3 protein. The table includes around 660,000 distinct CDR3 sequences, just under 45% detected once. Sequenced input: peripheral blood or thyroid tissue (not recorded which). The rearrangement uses TRBV10-3 and TRBJ1-1; 8 nucleotides match TRBD1. The clonotype was recovered from an adult man with Graves' disease, either hyperthyroidism or ophthalmopathy (not recorded which). Here the CDR3 DNA reads TGTGCCATCAGTTACGGGACAGGGAACACTGAAGCTTTCTTT. It is translated as CAISYGTGNTEAFF.